Presented here are 10 T cell receptor beta chains from one specimen sequenced in a study of blood T cell repertoires in COVID-19. Sequencing used immunoSEQ multiplex PCR; TCRdb keeps in-frame clones, though not all of them. The sample yields 40,000 to 45,000 clones, around 76% seen once. Specimen: peripheral blood. These receptors all stem from a man aged 80 or over with acute or convalescent COVID-19.

This clone was counted between two and nine times. This chain uses TRBV5-5 with TRBJ2-2; D is possibly TRBD1 (6 bases). Between the trimmed V and J ends, which lost 3 bases and 4 bases, there was a span of 13 bases. The CDR3 runs to 15 residues. Germline assignment: CDR1 SGHKS and CDR2 YYEKEE (reference sequence). DNA of the CDR3: TGTGCCAGCAGCTCACAGGGTCACAGCACCGGGGAGCTGTTTTTT. Amino acids: CASSSQGHSTGELFF. Complete variable domain (other parts from reference TRBV5-5 and TRBJ2-2): DAGVTQSPTHLIKTRGQQVTLRCSPISGHKSVSWYQQVLGQGPQFIFQYYEKEERGRGNFPDRFSARQFPNYSSELNVNALLLGDSALYLCASSSQGHSTGELFFGEGSRLTVL.

The chain employs TRBV18 and TRBJ2-7, with TRBD1 matching over 8 bases. The V gene end was trimmed by 6 bases and the J gene end by 0 bases; junction bases not matched to a gene: 7. The CDR3 is made up of 15 amino acids. Germline-derived CDR1 and CDR2 are KGHSH and LQKENI. CDR3 residues: CASSRGGQASYEQYF. The CDR3 bases are TGTGCCAGCTCTCGTGGGGGACAGGCCTCCTACGAGCAGTACTTC.

This clone was detected once. This chain joins TRBV19 and TRBJ1-6, with 11 bases that match TRBD1. J was trimmed by 10 bases and V by 6 bases; bases with no gene match: 5. Per germline, CDR1 LNHDA and CDR2 SQIVND (reference sequence). The CDR3 has 14 amino acids. CDR3 nucleotide sequence: TGTGCCAGTAGGGACAGGGGGCGCGGGTCACCCCTCCACTTT. Translation gives CASRDRGRGSPLHF.

This clone was detected once. V is TRBV9 and J is TRBJ1-2; TRBD1 matches at 7 bases. The CDR3 spans 15 residues. J lost 0 bases, V lost 4 bases, and 6 bases had no gene match. Germline values: CDR1 SGDLS, CDR2 YYNGEE. CDR3 DNA sequence: TGTGCCAGCAGCCTAGGGGGACAGACTAACTATGGCTACACCTTC. As protein: CASSLGGQTNYGYTF.

J is TRBJ2-7 and V is TRBV4-1, with D uncertain. The CDR3 consists of 14 residues. The germline V gene has CDR1 MGHRA and CDR2 YSYEKL. The V gene lost 0 bases and the J gene lost 3 bases, with 9 bases spanning the gap. This chain's CDR3 is CASSQDSSGYEQYF. In nucleotides, the CDR3 is TGCGCCAGCAGCCAAGATTCGTCCGGCTACGAGCAGTACTTC.

This clone was observed at least ten times. J is TRBJ2-5 and V is TRBV28, with 8 positions matching TRBD2. J gave up 5 bases and V 2 bases, and 1 base lay outside the gene matches. The CDR3 is made up of 13 amino acids. From germline, CDR1 is MDHEN and CDR2 SYDVKM. CDR3 region: CASSLGGGETQYF. CDR3 coding DNA: TGTGCCAGCAGTTTAGGCGGGGGGGAGACCCAGTACTTC. The full variable domain, in which reference TRBV28 and TRBJ2-5 provide the parts outside the CDR3, is DVKVTQSSRYLVKRTGEKVFLECVQDMDHENMFWYRQDPGLGLRLIYFSYDVKMKEKGDIPEGYSVSREKKERFSLILESASTNQTSMYLCASSLGGGETQYFGPGTRLLVL.

The chain uses TRBV5-5 and TRBJ1-2; 9 bases align to TRBD1. V dropped 5 bases and J dropped 2; count of bases not matched to a gene: 4. This CDR3 region has 14 residues. Germline CDR1 is SGHKS and CDR2 is YYEKEE (reference sequence). For the CDR3, the DNA is TGTGCCAGCAGACTCGACAGGGGGAACTATGGCTACACCTTC. The encoded protein is CASRLDRGNYGYTF.

The chain uses TRBV6-4 and TRBJ2-7; 10 bases agree with TRBD1. Germline values: CDR1 MRHNA, CDR2 SNTAGT. CDR3 length: 16 residues. V lost 3 bases to trimming and J lost 0 bases; unmatched junction nucleotides: 5. The DNA of the CDR3 is TGTGCCAGCAGTGATCCGGGACAGGGGAGCTCCTACGAGCAGTACTTC. It specifies CASSDPGQGSSYEQYF.

This clone was seen more than once but under ten times. The chain links TRBV4-1 to TRBJ1-1; a weak D match, TRBD1 (5 bases). V lost 3 bases to trimming and J lost 4 bases, with 12 bases between them. Germline-derived CDR1 and CDR2 are MGHRA and YSYEKL. This CDR3 comprises 14 residues. The CDR3 loop reads CASSQYQGGTEAFF. In nucleotides, the CDR3 is TGCGCCAGCAGCCAGTACCAGGGTGGCACTGAAGCTTTCTTT.

In its sample, this clone was seen a few times. The chain has TRBV4-1 and TRBJ2-2, with 7 bases matching TRBD2. Losses at the gene ends were 1 base for V and 1 base for J; bases not matched to a gene: 6. Per germline, CDR1 MGHRA and CDR2 YSYEKL. The CDR3 length is 17 residues. The DNA of the CDR3 is TGCGCCAGCAGCCAAGTTACGGCGGGGGTGAACACCGGGGAGCTGTTTTTT. Its translation: CASSQVTAGVNTGELFF.